This T cell receptor beta chain was recovered during a study of cytomegalovirus exposure and HLA in healthy donors. The overall study: The roughly 110 validation repertoires were produced on the same platform as the 500 to 800 repertoires of the first cohort. This was reported in a later analysis. Study observations and caveats: The tendency of first-cohort TCR clusters to co-occur in the roughly 110 validation repertoires emerged from a later analysis. The classifier reportedly diagnosed cytomegalovirus status with high sensitivity and specificity.

As regards this clone: Antigen: not known.

The donors were in the approximately 120-subject validation cohort; that cohort was separate from the roughly 730-subject first cohort. Sequencing was performed with immunoSEQ multiplex PCR; in TCRdb, only in-frame clones are kept and a portion is missing. The table shows fewer than 250,000 clones, with 83% occurring only once. Germline CDR1 reads SNHLY; CDR2 reads FYNNEI. The CDR3 spans 16 residues. V lost 4 bases and J 0 bases, leaving 13 bases between the germline ends. The clonotype was recovered from a woman aged 18-29 years in good health and CMV-seronegative. The chain links TRBV2 to TRBJ2-1, with D possibly being TRBD2 (5 bases). Sequenced: PBMCs. CDR3 nucleotide sequence: TGTGCCAGCAGTGCGGCAGAGCGGAGCTCCTACAATGAGCAGTTCTTC. It yields the protein CASSAAERSSYNEQFF.